This record looks at one T cell receptor (beta chain) sequence and its context. Antigen specificity is unknown. The source of the sample is a study of ipilimumab plus nivolumab after autologous stem cell transplantation. The wider study: The DLBCL cohort had primary refractory and relapsed disease, with 18-month progression-free survival of about 86% and 29%. The study, taken as a whole, reports: Per the authors, repertoire, Treg and microbiota data justify further study.

V lost 1 base to trimming and J lost 4 bases, with 13 bases between them. The CDR3 covers 16 residues. Germline CDR1 reads SGHVS; CDR2 reads FQNEAQ. Sequencing was performed with immunoSEQ multiplex PCR; in TCRdb, only in-frame clones are kept and a portion is missing. The sample has 20,000 to 25,000 clones; 77% are singletons. Ipilimumab, 1 mg/kg, started 14 to 28 days after autologous transplant. Patients got 3 mg/kg IV nivolumab weeks 1, 4, 7, 10, then biweekly through week 26. The sample was PBMCs, taken in a trial of ipilimumab plus nivolumab as post-transplant consolidation. This chain connects TRBV7-8 to TRBJ1-4; possibly TRBD1 for D (6 bases). The source is a male donor with diffuse large B-cell lymphoma. CDR3 residues: CASSLGRHRDNEKLFF. CDR3 DNA sequence: TGTGCCAGCAGCTTAGGTCGCCACAGGGATAATGAAAAACTGTTTTTT.